This T cell receptor beta chain was sequenced in a study of blood T cells in healthy people across ages. On the study more broadly: The template switching approach captured approximately one barcoded beta molecule for every two T cells. Study-level findings and limits: TCR beta diversity, measured per million T cells, fell in a roughly linear way with age. CMV status of donors was unknown, possibly confounding expanded clonotype changes.

Concerning this clonotype: Its antigen is not known.

PCR was performed a second time for roughly 7 to 12 cycles using a sample-barcoded 5' primer and a J-beta primer mix. TCRdb analysed the 5' RACE reads with MiXCR anew, one entry per CDR3 protein. The table has some 1,800,000 distinct CDR3 sequences, 30% to 40% seen once. PBMCs, at least 7 million per sample, were isolated. Input material: blood. The source is a human donor in good health.

DNA of the CDR3: TGTGCCAGCAGTTTAGGGACTAGCGGAGCCGATACGCAGTACTTC. Its protein product is CASSLGTSGADTQYF. The rearrangement joins TRBV12-3 or TRBV12-4 to TRBJ2-3; 10 positions match TRBD2. The tail of the sequence fits TRBJ2-7 better, so the J call may be wrong. There are 15 residues in the CDR3.